This TCR beta chain originates from a study of blood T cell repertoires in COVID-19. Study as a whole: Sites in the United States, Italy and Spain provided acute and convalescent COVID-19 samples. From T cells, B-cell-depleted T cells, or PBMCs came the material, which was cDNA or gDNA.

J was trimmed by 5 bases and V by 2 bases; bases with no gene match: 5. Germline V CDR1 and CDR2: SGHNT, YYREEE (reference sequence). CDR3 length: 14 residues. In the authors' workflow: From reference gene primer amplification, estimates of nucleated cell counts were derived. Profiling relied on immunoSEQ multiplex PCR, and the TCRdb table lists in-frame clones only, not all of them. That table is the source of V, J and clone size, and D and trimming were worked out from the DNA. Here the sample spans approximately 200,000 clones, approximately 82% being singletons. This chain uses TRBV5-4 with TRBJ2-5; 8 bases are a match to TRBD2. This TCR derives from a human donor with acute or convalescent COVID-19. The donor label of this sample is uncertain. Source material: peripheral blood. Here the CDR3 reads CASSFSASGETQYF. CDR3 in DNA: TGTGCCAGCAGCTTTTCGGCTAGCGGGGAGACCCAGTACTTC.